This T cell receptor beta chain is from a study of blood T cell repertoires in COVID-19. Study summary: The United States, Italy and Spain were the sources of the acute and convalescent COVID-19 samples. Nucleic acid was either cDNA or gDNA, and it came from T cells, B-cell-depleted T cells, or PBMCs.

Trimming removed 3 bases from V and 3 bases from J; junction bases left unmatched: 3. Germline V gene sequence: CDR1 MNHNY, CDR2 SVGAGI (reference sequence). The CDR3 length is 15 residues. As originally analysed: Amplification of reference gene primers was used by the study to estimate nucleated cell counts. Assay: immunoSEQ multiplex PCR; the TCRdb copy retains only in-frame clones and omits some. From that table come the V and J calls and clone size; the DNA was used to work out D and trimming. The repertoire holds over 200,000 clones, with 75% to 90% as singletons. Sequencing was done on a sample of peripheral blood. This clonotype originated in a human donor in a cohort sampled during active COVID-19. The genes are TRBV6-6 and TRBJ2-3; TRBD1 agrees at 10 bases. The CDR3 DNA follows: TGTGCCAGCAGTTATGGGACAGGGGTGACAGATACGCAGTATTTT. It specifies CASSYGTGVTDTQYF.